Listed below are T cell receptor beta chains from one sample, sequenced in a study of breast tumors, draining lymph nodes, adjacent tissues. Via MiXCR, TCRdb re-called the multiplex PCR reads, giving one row per CDR3 protein. The table lists 150,000 to 200,000 distinct CDR3 sequences, roughly 31% of them singletons. The sequenced material came from axillary lymph node tissue. The receptor set was obtained from a female donor with breast cancer. Some clones in this sample may be carry-over from other donors' samples. The CDR3 runs from the conserved cysteine through the conserved F or W. The D gene is left open where the match is weak. Where a row states a size, it is once, few, many or the class of an expanded clone; other rows omit it.

cdr3_nt: TGCGCCAGCAGCCAAGAGTACGGGAGGGAGACCCAGTACTTC; cdr3_aa: CASSQEYGRETQYF; v_call: TRBV4-3; j_call: TRBJ2-5; clone_size: many; d_call: TRBD2
cdr3_nt: TGTGCCAGCTCACCGGGGGGGCATGGCTACACCTTC; cdr3_aa: CASSPGGHGYTF; v_call: TRBV18; j_call: TRBJ1-2; clone_size: many; d_call: NA
cdr3_nt: TGTGCCAGCAGTTTAGTAGGAGGGGCGCACAACGAGCAGTACTTC; cdr3_aa: CASSLVGGAHNEQYF; v_call: TRBV12-3/TRBV12-4; j_call: TRBJ2-7; clone_size: many; d_call: NA
cdr3_nt: TGTGCCAGCAGCCGGACAGGCCTTAGGGAGCAGTACTTC; cdr3_aa: CASSRTGLREQYF; v_call: TRBV7-9; j_call: TRBJ2-7; clone_size: many; d_call: TRBD1
cdr3_nt: TGTGCCAGCAGCCCCCGGGACAGGGAGTATTCACCCCCCCACTTT; cdr3_aa: CASSPRDREYSPPHF; v_call: TRBV9; j_call: TRBJ1-6; clone_size: NA; d_call: TRBD1
cdr3_nt: TGTGCCAGCAGCCCCGTGCGGGGGCGAAGAGCTAATGAAAAACTGTTTTTT; cdr3_aa: CASSPVRGRRANEKLFF; v_call: TRBV6-2/TRBV6-3; j_call: TRBJ1-4; clone_size: NA; d_call: NA
cdr3_nt: TGTGCCAGCAGCCTGGGCCCGGACGGCTCCTACAATGAGCAGTTCTTC; cdr3_aa: CASSLGPDGSYNEQFF; v_call: TRBV4-2; j_call: TRBJ2-1; clone_size: many; d_call: NA
cdr3_nt: TGTGCCAGCTCACCTCTCGGGACAGGGGGCAATCAGCCCCAGCATTTT; cdr3_aa: CASSPLGTGGNQPQHF; v_call: TRBV18; j_call: TRBJ1-5; clone_size: NA; d_call: TRBD1
cdr3_nt: TGTGCCAGCAGTTACCAGACAGGGGGCTTGGAGACCCAGTACTTC; cdr3_aa: CASSYQTGGLETQYF; v_call: TRBV6-5; j_call: TRBJ2-5; clone_size: many; d_call: TRBD1
cdr3_nt: TGCAGTGCTAGTCCTAGCGGGGGGGATTTGGGCACAGATACGCAGTATTTT; cdr3_aa: CSASPSGGDLGTDTQYF; v_call: TRBV20-1; j_call: TRBJ2-3; clone_size: many; d_call: TRBD2
cdr3_nt: TGTGCCAGCAGCTTGGCCGAGCAGGGTCAAGAGACCCAGTACTTC; cdr3_aa: CASSLAEQGQETQYF; v_call: TRBV5-4; j_call: TRBJ2-5; clone_size: many; d_call: NA
cdr3_nt: TGTGCCAGCAGCTTCGGGACTAGGTCAAACAATGAGCAGTTCTTC; cdr3_aa: CASSFGTRSNNEQFF; v_call: TRBV5-6; j_call: TRBJ2-1; clone_size: many; d_call: TRBD2
cdr3_nt: TGTGCCAGCAGTCAGGATGGACAGAACACAGATACGCAGTATTTT; cdr3_aa: CASSQDGQNTDTQYF; v_call: TRBV7-6; j_call: TRBJ2-3; clone_size: NA; d_call: NA
cdr3_nt: TGTGCCAGCAGCAGCCTCGGGAACTCCTACAATGAGCAGTTCTTC; cdr3_aa: CASSSLGNSYNEQFF; v_call: TRBV7-2; j_call: TRBJ2-1; clone_size: many; d_call: NA
cdr3_nt: TGTGCCAGCAGTCCCGAGCGGGGGTGGGAGACCCAGTACTTC; cdr3_aa: CASSPERGWETQYF; v_call: TRBV6-5; j_call: TRBJ2-5; clone_size: NA; d_call: TRBD2
cdr3_nt: TGTGCCAGCAGTTTAGAGGAGAAGAACTATGGCTACACCTTC; cdr3_aa: CASSLEEKNYGYTF; v_call: TRBV12-3/TRBV12-4; j_call: TRBJ1-2; clone_size: many; d_call: NA
cdr3_nt: TGTGCCAGCAGTGACGGGTACTATGGCTACACCTTC; cdr3_aa: CASSDGYYGYTF; v_call: TRBV6-1; j_call: TRBJ1-2; clone_size: many; d_call: NA
cdr3_nt: TGTGCCAGCAGCTTAGCGGAAGCTAGCGGTCCTGGGACCCAGTACTTC; cdr3_aa: CASSLAEASGPGTQYF; v_call: TRBV7-9; j_call: TRBJ2-5; clone_size: many; d_call: TRBD2
cdr3_nt: TGTGCCAGCAGTGCGGGGTCGGTCGAGCAGTACTTC; cdr3_aa: CASSAGSVEQYF; v_call: TRBV14; j_call: TRBJ2-7; clone_size: many; d_call: NA
cdr3_nt: TGTGCCTGCAGTGCTGTTTTGGGCAGGGATCAGCCCCAGCATTTT; cdr3_aa: CACSAVLGRDQPQHF; v_call: TRBV25-1; j_call: TRBJ1-5; clone_size: NA; d_call: NA
cdr3_nt: TGCAGTGCTGATCGAGGGGGGAGCTCCTACGAGCAGTACTTC; cdr3_aa: CSADRGGSSYEQYF; v_call: TRBV20-1; j_call: TRBJ2-7; clone_size: many; d_call: NA
cdr3_nt: TGTGCCAGCTCATTCTCAGGGGCCTATGGCTACGCCTTC; cdr3_aa: CASSFSGAYGYAF; v_call: TRBV5-8; j_call: TRBJ1-2; clone_size: NA; d_call: NA
cdr3_nt: TGTGCCAGCAGCTTGTTGAACCGGGACAACTACGAGCAGTACTTC; cdr3_aa: CASSLLNRDNYEQYF; v_call: TRBV5-6; j_call: TRBJ2-7; clone_size: many; d_call: NA
cdr3_nt: TGCGCCAGCAGCTGGGGTGGGACAGGGGATTCCTTTGAAGCTTTCTTT; cdr3_aa: CASSWGGTGDSFEAFF; v_call: TRBV5-1; j_call: TRBJ1-1; clone_size: once; d_call: TRBD1
cdr3_nt: TGTGCCAGCAGCTTACAGGGAGGAGTCGATGAAGCTTTCTTT; cdr3_aa: CASSLQGGVDEAFF; v_call: TRBV7-3; j_call: TRBJ1-1; clone_size: NA; d_call: NA
cdr3_nt: TGCGCCAGCAGCCAAGGGGCGAGGGGGCCTCGTGGCAATGAGCAGTTCTTC; cdr3_aa: CASSQGARGPRGNEQFF; v_call: TRBV4-1; j_call: TRBJ2-1; clone_size: many; d_call: TRBD1
cdr3_nt: TGTGCCAGCGGGCTAGCGGGGTTTAATACGCAGTATTTT; cdr3_aa: CASGLAGFNTQYF; v_call: TRBV7-9; j_call: TRBJ2-3; clone_size: many; d_call: TRBD2
cdr3_nt: TGTGCCAGTAGTGGGACCAGGGTCTCTGAAGCTTTCTTT; cdr3_aa: CASSGTRVSEAFF; v_call: TRBV19; j_call: TRBJ1-1; clone_size: few; d_call: NA
cdr3_nt: TGCAGTGCTAGAGATTTGGCGGGAGGGGCCTACAATGAGCAGTTCTTC; cdr3_aa: CSARDLAGGAYNEQFF; v_call: TRBV20-1; j_call: TRBJ2-1; clone_size: many; d_call: TRBD2
cdr3_nt: TGCAGTGCTAGATCGGGTTCTGGAAACACCATATATTTT; cdr3_aa: CSARSGSGNTIYF; v_call: TRBV20-1; j_call: TRBJ1-3; clone_size: many; d_call: NA
cdr3_nt: TGTGCCAGCAGTTTACGGCCTGGCACCGGGGAGCTGTTTTTT; cdr3_aa: CASSLRPGTGELFF; v_call: TRBV12-3/TRBV12-4; j_call: TRBJ2-2; clone_size: many; d_call: NA
cdr3_nt: TGTGCCAGCAGTCAAGCGACAGGGGGGGGAGGGGAAAAACTGTTTTTT; cdr3_aa: CASSQATGGGGEKLFF; v_call: TRBV6-1; j_call: TRBJ1-4; clone_size: few; d_call: TRBD1
cdr3_nt: TGTGCCAGCAAAGGACAGGGGTCCTACGAGCAGTACTTC; cdr3_aa: CASKGQGSYEQYF; v_call: TRBV2; j_call: TRBJ2-7; clone_size: many; d_call: TRBD1
cdr3_nt: TGCAGTGCTAGGCCGGACAGGGCCGTCAAAAACATTCAGTACTTC; cdr3_aa: CSARPDRAVKNIQYF; v_call: TRBV20-1; j_call: TRBJ2-4; clone_size: many; d_call: TRBD1